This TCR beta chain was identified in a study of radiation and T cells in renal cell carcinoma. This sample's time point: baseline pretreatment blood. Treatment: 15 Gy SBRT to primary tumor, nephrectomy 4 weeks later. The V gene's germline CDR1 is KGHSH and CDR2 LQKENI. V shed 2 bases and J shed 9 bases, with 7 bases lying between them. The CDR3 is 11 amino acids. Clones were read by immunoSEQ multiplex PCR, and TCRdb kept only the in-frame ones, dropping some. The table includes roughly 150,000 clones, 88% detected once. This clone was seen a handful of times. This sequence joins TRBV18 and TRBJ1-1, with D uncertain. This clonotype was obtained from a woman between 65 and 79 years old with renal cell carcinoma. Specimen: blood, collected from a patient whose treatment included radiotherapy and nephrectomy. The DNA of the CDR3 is TGTGCCAGCTCACCAGAGTCGAAAGCTTTCTTT. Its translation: CASSPESKAFF.